This passage covers 16 T cell receptor beta chains from one sample sequenced in a study of cytomegalovirus exposure and HLA in healthy donors. In the PCR, 60 Vbeta and 13 Jbeta primers were used. Profiled with immunoSEQ multiplex PCR; TCRdb holds only in-frame clones, not every one. The profile shows around 150,000 clones, about four fifths of them singletons. Specimen: PBMCs. Receptors were obtained from a man aged 50 to 59 in good health and CMV-seropositive.

This clone came up once. V and J are TRBV5-1 and TRBJ1-4, with D maybe TRBD1 (6 bases). This CDR3 contains 17 residues. The germline V gene encodes CDR1 SGHRS and CDR2 YFSETQ. The V gene lost 3 bases and the J gene lost 2 bases, with 17 bases spanning the gap. The DNA of the CDR3 is TGCGCCAGCAGCTCCGGACAGACCTTTAGTACTAATGAAAAACTGTTTTTT. This codes for CASSSGQTFSTNEKLFF.

The V gene is TRBV18, the J gene TRBJ1-1, with D perhaps TRBD1 (5 bases). This CDR3 region has 16 residues. Trimming removed 3 bases from V and 1 base from J, with 15 bases in between. Germline assignment: CDR1 KGHSH and CDR2 LQKENI. CDR3 DNA sequence: TGTGCCAGCTCACCCACAATGGACAAATCGAACACTGAAGCTTTCTTT. Its protein is CASSPTMDKSNTEAFF.

The chain recombines TRBV7-9 with TRBJ2-7; the match to TRBD1 covers 7 bases. Germline V gives CDR1 SEHNR, CDR2 FQNEAQ (reference sequence). The CDR3 consists of 15 residues. V shed 4 bases, J shed 5 bases, and the junction held 11 bases outside the gene matches. The CDR3 sequence is CASSSLGGTDHEQYF. CDR3 coding DNA: TGTGCCAGCAGCTCTCTAGGGGGCACGGACCACGAGCAGTACTTC.

V is TRBV2 and J is TRBJ2-3; D is unclear. This CDR3 is 13 amino acids long. Germline V gene data show CDR1 as SNHLY and CDR2 as FYNNEI. Trimming took off 2 bases at V and 2 bases at J, with 5 bases between the two ends. The CDR3 coding sequence is TGTGCCAGCAGTGAATATAACACAGATACGCAGTATTTT. Translating it yields CASSEYNTDTQYF.

The chain joins TRBV10-3 to TRBJ1-6; D not certain. The CDR3 loop spans 12 amino acids. V was cut by 4 bases and J by 5 bases, with 3 bases left in between. Germline V lookup: CDR1 ENHRY, CDR2 SYGVKD. CDR3 nucleotide sequence: TGTGCCATCAGTGGTAATAATTCACCCCTCCACTTT. Translation: CAISGNNSPLHF.

The chain carries TRBV7-2 and TRBJ2-5; D not resolved. This CDR3 has 13 residues. The germline CDR1 and CDR2 sequences are SGHTA and FQGNSA. Trimming left V 5 bases short and J 2 bases short, with 9 bases between. The CDR3 DNA reads TGTGCCAGCAGCCCGACTGGGCAAGAGACCCAGTACTTC. Protein product: CASSPTGQETQYF.

This clone came up a few times. CDR3 DNA sequence: TGTGCCATCAGTCGAACCGGGACTAGCGGAGAGACCCAGTACTTC. Its protein is CAISRTGTSGETQYF. This chain connects TRBV10-3 to TRBJ2-5; 11 bases align to TRBD2. The V and J ends lost 5 bases and 4 bases, in that order; junction bases with no gene match: 6. CDR1 and CDR2 (germline): ENHRY, SYGVKD. The CDR3 sequence is 15 residues long.

This clone was detected only a few times. The gene calls are TRBV9 and TRBJ1-2; tentative D call: TRBD1 (5 bases). CDR1 is SGDLS and CDR2 is YYNGEE in the germline V gene. Trimming removed 0 bases from V and 8 bases from J, with 17 bases in between. The CDR3 extends over 15 amino acids. In DNA form, the CDR3 reads TGTGCCAGCAGCGTAGGTGGGGAGGGGCGATTCGGCTACACCTTC. Protein product: CASSVGGEGRFGYTF. Using reference TRBV9 and TRBJ1-2 for the parts outside the CDR3, the full variable domain is DSGVTQTPKHLITATGQRVTLRCSPRSGDLSVYWYQQSLDQGLQFLIQYYNGEERAKGNILERFSAQQFPDLHSELNLSSLELGDSALYFCASSVGGEGRFGYTFGSGTRLTVV.

The V and J genes are TRBV30 and TRBJ2-5, with a tentative D call TRBD2 (6 bases). Trimming took 4 bases from V and 5 from J, leaving 17 bases between them. The CDR3 is 14 residues long. Germline assignment: CDR1 GTSNPN and CDR2 SVGIG (reference sequence). CDR3 region: CAWKKVGGAETQYF. In nucleotides, the CDR3 is TGTGCCTGGAAAAAGGTGGGAGGAGCGGAGACCCAGTACTTC.

V usage is TRBV10-3 and J usage is TRBJ2-3; a weak D match, TRBD2 (6 bases). The V and J ends lost 6 bases and 2 bases respectively, with 15 bases between them. This CDR3 is 15 amino acids long. The V gene's germline CDR1 is ENHRY and CDR2 SYGVKD. CDR3 region: CAIRGRETLTDTQYF. DNA for the CDR3: TGTGCCATCAGAGGCCGGGAGACACTCACAGATACGCAGTATTTT.

The chain links TRBV5-4 to TRBJ2-3, with TRBD2 identical over 16 bases. This CDR3 is built from 17 residues. The germline V gene has CDR1 SGHNT and CDR2 YYREEE (reference sequence). V lost 3 bases and J lost 3; bases outside the gene matches: 4. The CDR3 region is CASSSGTSGRETDTQYF. The CDR3 DNA reads as TGTGCCAGCAGCTCCGGGACTAGCGGGAGGGAAACAGATACGCAGTATTTT.

V gene TRBV5-4 combines with J gene TRBJ2-7; tentatively, D is TRBD1 (5 bases). Trimming took off 2 bases at V and 2 bases at J, with 11 bases between the two ends. Looked up from germline, CDR1 is SGHNT and CDR2 is YYREEE (reference sequence). The CDR3 extends over 14 amino acids. CDR3 sequence: CASSLAGNPYEQYF. The CDR3 DNA sequence: TGTGCCAGCAGCTTAGCAGGGAACCCCTACGAGCAGTACTTC. The whole variable domain, filled in from reference TRBV5-4 and TRBJ2-7, reads ETGVTQSPTHLIKTRGQQVTLRCSSQSGHNTVSWYQQALGQGPQFIFQYYREEENGRGNFPPRFSGLQFPNYSSELNVNALELDDSALYLCASSLAGNPYEQYFGPGTRLTVT.

CDR3 loop: CASSPGTTNQETQYF. The CDR3 DNA is TGCGCCAGCAGCCCCGGGACTACCAACCAAGAGACCCAGTACTTC. The J gene is TRBJ2-5, the V gene TRBV5-1, with 7 positions matching TRBD2. With 4 bases clipped from V and 0 bases from J, the junction kept 6 bases outside the gene matches. Germline V lookup: CDR1 SGHRS, CDR2 YFSETQ. CDR3 length: 15 residues.

The rearrangement links TRBV4-2 to TRBJ2-2; 12 bases map to TRBD2. The CDR3 length is 17 residues. Germline V gives CDR1 LGHNA, CDR2 YNFKEQ. The trim removed 1 base at V and 3 bases at J, leaving 3 bases unmatched. The CDR3 loop is CASSQVLAGGYTGELFF. The CDR3 region has the DNA TGTGCCAGCAGCCAAGTTCTAGCGGGAGGGTACACCGGGGAGCTGTTTTTT.

For this clone: The sample holds other DNA sequences that translate to the same CDR3. This chain links TRBV5-1 with TRBJ1-5, with D unclear. The length of the CDR3 is 13 residues. Germline V gives CDR1 SGHRS, CDR2 YFSETQ. V lost 1 base to trimming and J lost 2 bases, with 4 bases between them. The CDR3 DNA sequence: TGCGCCAGCAGCTTGTCCGGCAATCAGCCCCAGCATTTT. As protein: CASSLSGNQPQHF.

This chain links TRBV7-8 with TRBJ2-5; possibly TRBD2 for D (6 bases). The length of the CDR3 is 16 residues. The V gene lost 1 base and the J gene lost 2 bases, with 14 bases spanning the gap. Germline assignment: CDR1 SGHVS and CDR2 FQNEAQ. CDR3 in DNA: TGTGCCAGCAGCTTAGGTTTCGGGGGTCCGCAAGAGACCCAGTACTTC. This gives the protein CASSLGFGGPQETQYF. The whole variable domain, filled in from reference TRBV7-8 and TRBJ2-5, reads GAGVSQSPRYKVAKRGQDVALRCDPISGHVSLFWYQQALGQGPEFLTYFQNEAQLDKSGLPSDRFFAERPEGSVSTLKIQRTQQEDSAVYLCASSLGFGGPQETQYFGPGTRLLVL.